The entry below describes one TCR beta chain. Its specificity is unknown. This sample was included in a study of T-cell reconstitution after alpha-beta-depleted transplantation in children. Findings and limits, study-wide: Newly generated T cells supplied most T-cell counts and diversity one year post-transplant. Surviving recipient T cells and thymic progenitors underlay high day-60 TCRbeta diversity in some patients. In patients about two months after transplant, alpha-beta T cells reportedly arose from several hundred expanded graft clones.

Trimming removed 0 bases at V and 6 bases at J, with 10 bases between. The CDR3 has 14 amino acids. Germline V gene lookup returns CDR1 SGHTS and CDR2 YDEGEE. For TCRbeta, the library was prepared with unique molecular identifiers. TCRdb independently ran MiXCR on the PCR reads; one entry per CDR3 protein. The sample includes 500,000 to 600,000 distinct CDR3 sequences, 27% seen only once; the top ten take about a third. The sequences come from PBMCs, collected before TCRalphabeta/CD19-depleted stem cell transplant. The source of this sequence is a boy less than two years old with Wiskott-Aldrich syndrome, due to receive a stem cell transplant. The V and J genes are TRBV5-8 and TRBJ2-1; D remains unclear. The CDR3 sequence: CASSLVSPFNEQFF. The CDR3 nucleotides are TGTGCCAGCAGCTTGGTCTCACCATTCAATGAGCAGTTCTTC.